This entry features one TCR beta chain sequence. What it binds is unknown. This CDR3 has 11 amino acids. The germline V gene has CDR1 SQVTM and CDR2 ANQGSEA. The V end was cut by 5 bases, the J end by 3 bases, with 7 bases between. Among the 110 or so subjects of the validation cohort, separate from the approximately 700-subject first cohort, were the donors. This sample stems from a study of cytomegalovirus exposure and HLA in healthy donors. The protocol was immunoSEQ multiplex PCR, while the TCRdb copy is restricted to in-frame clones and leaves out a portion. The data show approximately 160,000 clones, over 85% seen once. The study, taken as a whole, reports: High specificity and sensitivity for cytomegalovirus status were reported for the classifier. Associated with cytomegalovirus, according to the listing, were 170 or so TCR beta chains. Researchers reported that a few CMV-associated chains were confirmed in vitro as CMV antigen-specific.

The sample was PBMCs. The TCR sequence derives from a woman aged 18 to 35 in good health and CMV-seropositive. The J gene is TRBJ1-2, the V gene TRBV29-1; the D is unclear. As DNA, the CDR3 is TGCAGCGTTCACGGGGACTATGGCTACACCTTC. Protein: CSVHGDYGYTF.